The 11 T cell receptor beta chains below all came from one sample that was sequenced in a study of T-cell reconstitution after alpha-beta-depleted transplantation in children. As it was prepared, the TCRbeta library received unique molecular identifiers. TCRdb re-derived calls from the PCR reads in MiXCR, one entry per CDR3 protein. In the table there are 200,000 to 250,000 distinct CDR3 sequences, about 8.7% of which are singletons. The material sequenced was PBMCs, mostly from graft donor cells, taken 360 days after TCRalphabeta/CD19-depleted stem cell transplant. The receptors here all came from a male patient aged 2 to 10 who had a stem cell transplant for acute myeloid leukemia, so the T cells may come from the graft donor.

This clonotype showed up many times. J is TRBJ2-1 and V is TRBV12-3 or TRBV12-4; maybe TRBD2 (5 bases). The CDR3 length is 16 residues. The V end was cut by 4 bases, the J end by 8 bases, with 21 bases between. Written as DNA, the CDR3 is TGTGCCAGCAGTTCTACGAGGGCCCAGATCGGTGATGAGCAGTTCTTC. Amino acid sequence: CASSSTRAQIGDEQFF.

This clonotype has ten or more counts. The V and J genes are TRBV3-1 and TRBJ2-1, with TRBD2 matching over 11 bases. Germline V gene data show CDR1 as LGHDT and CDR2 as YNNKEL (reference sequence). The CDR3 spans 16 residues. V was pared by 0 bases and J by 10 bases, with 8 bases of the junction left unmatched. CDR3 region: CASSQDRTSGSREQFF. The CDR3 nucleotides are TGTGCCAGCAGCCAAGATCGAACTAGCGGGAGCCGCGAGCAGTTCTTC.

In this sample, this clonotype turned up many times. The V and J genes are TRBV12-3 or TRBV12-4 and TRBJ2-7; tentatively, D is TRBD2 (5 bases). Trimming removed 0 bases at V and 2 bases at J, with 14 bases between. The CDR3 totals 16 residues. CDR3 in DNA: TGTGCCAGCAGTTTAGCGTCCGGGGTTCAGACCTACGAGCAGTACTTC. Translation: CASSLASGVQTYEQYF.

This clonotype was picked up many times. The chain links TRBV20-1 to TRBJ2-1, with TRBD2 identical over 13 bases. The junction had 6 bases not matched to a gene; V was cut back by 7 bases and J by 6 bases. The CDR3 contains 14 residues. Germline CDR1 reads DFQATT; CDR2 reads SNEGSKA (reference sequence). CDR3 sequence: CSVSRLAGGNEQFF. The CDR3 nucleotides read TGCAGTGTTAGCCGACTAGCGGGGGGCAATGAGCAGTTCTTC.

At least ten counts were recorded for this clonotype. This sequence joins TRBV20-1 and TRBJ2-1; 7 bases are shared with TRBD2. The junction had 11 bases not matched to a gene; V was cut back by 6 bases and J by 9 bases. CDR1 is DFQATT, CDR2 SNEGSKA, per germline (reference sequence). The CDR3 consists of 13 residues. The CDR3 protein is CSARAQAGTEQFF. CDR3 coding DNA: TGCAGTGCCAGGGCACAAGCGGGGACTGAGCAGTTCTTC.

This clonotype was picked up a small number of times. V and J are TRBV5-1 and TRBJ2-6, with 12 bases lining up with TRBD2. Losses at the gene ends were 0 bases for V and 0 bases for J; bases not matched to a gene: 1. CDR3 length: 18 amino acids. Germline-derived CDR1 and CDR2 are SGHRS and YFSETQ. CDR3 residues: CASSLELAGGSGANVLTF. CDR3 bases: TGCGCCAGCAGCTTGGAACTAGCGGGAGGCTCTGGGGCCAACGTCCTGACTTTC.

In this sample, this clonotype turned up many times. This chain links TRBV10-3 with TRBJ2-7; 9 bases are shared with TRBD1. In germline, CDR1 is ENHRY, CDR2 SYGVKD. Trimming took 5 bases from V and 1 from J; bases not matched to a gene: 6. The CDR3 loop spans 15 amino acids. Here the CDR3 DNA reads TGTGCCATCAGTTCCGGGACAGGGTCATCCTACGAGCAGTACTTC. Translation: CAISSGTGSSYEQYF.

This chain uses TRBV4-1 with TRBJ2-5; TRBD2 matches at 11 bases. The germline gives CDR1 MGHRA, CDR2 YSYEKL. The CDR3 has 19 amino acids. V trimming: 6 bases; J trimming: 4 bases; junction bases outside the gene matches: 19. CDR3 DNA sequence: TGCGCCAGCAGACCCGACGGGGAAAGTAGCGGGGGGGCCTTAGAGACCCAGTACTTC. Its translation: CASRPDGESSGGALETQYF.

The chain recombines TRBV20-1 with TRBJ2-7, with 8 bases that match TRBD2. This CDR3 is 15 amino acids long. Trimming at V came to 2 bases and at J to 1 base, leaving 7 bases not matched to a gene. Germline assignment: CDR1 DFQATT and CDR2 SNEGSKA (reference sequence). DNA for the CDR3: TGCAGTGCTAGACGCACTAGCGGAGGATCCTACGAGCAGTACTTC. It specifies CSARRTSGGSYEQYF.

This clonotype showed up many times. The chain combines TRBV12-3 or TRBV12-4 with TRBJ2-3, with D uncertain. V gave up 3 bases and J gave up 4 bases, with 2 bases separating them. The CDR3 spans 11 residues. In nucleotides, the CDR3 is TGTGCCAGCAGTTTCTCAGATACGCAGTATTTT. This gives the protein CASSFSDTQYF.

J is TRBJ2-7 and V is TRBV7-6; 11 bases are shared with TRBD2. Germline CDR1 and CDR2: SGHVS and FNYEAQ. There are 14 residues in the CDR3. The ends lost 1 base at V and 9 bases at J; junction bases unmatched: 5. The CDR3 coding sequence is TGTGCCAGCAGCTTAGTACTAGCGGGAGATGGGCAGTACTTC. This encodes CASSLVLAGDGQYF.